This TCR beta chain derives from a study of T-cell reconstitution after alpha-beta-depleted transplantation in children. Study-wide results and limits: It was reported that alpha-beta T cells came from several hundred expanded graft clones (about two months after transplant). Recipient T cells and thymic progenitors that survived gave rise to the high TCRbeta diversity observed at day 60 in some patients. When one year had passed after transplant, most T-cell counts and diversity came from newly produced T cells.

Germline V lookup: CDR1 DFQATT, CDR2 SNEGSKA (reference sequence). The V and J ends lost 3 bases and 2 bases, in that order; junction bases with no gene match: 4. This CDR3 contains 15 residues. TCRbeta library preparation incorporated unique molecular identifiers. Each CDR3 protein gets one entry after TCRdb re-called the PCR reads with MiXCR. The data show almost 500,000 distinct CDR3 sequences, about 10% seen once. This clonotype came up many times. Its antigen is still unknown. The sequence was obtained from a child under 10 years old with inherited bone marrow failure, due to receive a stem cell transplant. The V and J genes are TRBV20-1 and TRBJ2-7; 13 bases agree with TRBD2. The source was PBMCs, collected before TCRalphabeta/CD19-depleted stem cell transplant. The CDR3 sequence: CSASPLAGGTYEQYF. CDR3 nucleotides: TGCAGTGCTAGCCCACTAGCGGGAGGGACCTACGAGCAGTACTTC.